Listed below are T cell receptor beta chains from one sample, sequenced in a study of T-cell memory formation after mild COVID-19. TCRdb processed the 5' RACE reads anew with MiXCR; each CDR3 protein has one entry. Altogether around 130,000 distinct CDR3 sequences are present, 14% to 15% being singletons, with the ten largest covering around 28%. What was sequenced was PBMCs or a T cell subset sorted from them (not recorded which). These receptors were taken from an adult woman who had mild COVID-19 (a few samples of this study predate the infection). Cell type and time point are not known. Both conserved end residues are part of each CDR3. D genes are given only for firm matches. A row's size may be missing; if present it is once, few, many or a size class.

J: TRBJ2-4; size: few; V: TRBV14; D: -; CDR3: CASSPTWGAKNIQYF; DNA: TGTGCCAGCAGCCCTACCTGGGGGGCCAAAAACATTCAGTACTTC
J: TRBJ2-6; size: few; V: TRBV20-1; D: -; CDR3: CSALARSGANVLTF; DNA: TGCAGTGCTCTAGCTCGCTCTGGGGCCAACGTCCTGACTTTC
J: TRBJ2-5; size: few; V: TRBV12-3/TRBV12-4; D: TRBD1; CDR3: CASRGTGPETQYF; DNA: TGTGCCAGCAGAGGGACAGGACCAGAGACCCAGTACTTC
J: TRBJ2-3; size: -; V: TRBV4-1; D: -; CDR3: CASSQGGDTQYF; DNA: TGCGCCAGCAGCCAAGGGGGGGATACGCAGTATTTT
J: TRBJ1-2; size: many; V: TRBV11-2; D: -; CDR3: CASSLALGDYGYTF; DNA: TGTGCCAGCAGCTTAGCCCTCGGAGACTATGGCTACACCTTC
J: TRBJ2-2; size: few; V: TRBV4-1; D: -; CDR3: CASSFGGQGATGELFF; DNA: TGCGCCAGCAGCTTCGGGGGGCAGGGAGCCACCGGGGAGCTGTTTTTT
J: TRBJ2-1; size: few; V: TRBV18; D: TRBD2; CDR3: CASSRPGTSGGPYNEQFF; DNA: TGTGCCAGCTCACGTCCCGGGACTAGCGGGGGGCCCTACAATGAGCAGTTCTTC
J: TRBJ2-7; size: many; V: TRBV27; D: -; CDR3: CASSLIREQGGYYEQYF; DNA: TGTGCCAGCAGTTTAATTCGTGAGCAGGGGGGGTACTACGAGCAGTACTTC
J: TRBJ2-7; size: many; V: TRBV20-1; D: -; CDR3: CSAETGESSYEQYF; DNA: TGCAGTGCTGAGACGGGGGAGAGCTCCTACGAGCAGTACTTC
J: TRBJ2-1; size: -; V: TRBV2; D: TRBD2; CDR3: CASSVSASGNNEQFF; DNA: TGTGCCAGCAGTGTCTCGGCTAGCGGAAACAATGAGCAGTTCTTC
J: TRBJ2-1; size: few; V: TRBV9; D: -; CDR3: CASSVEVGGEQFF; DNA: TGTGCCAGCAGCGTAGAAGTAGGGGGTGAGCAGTTCTTC
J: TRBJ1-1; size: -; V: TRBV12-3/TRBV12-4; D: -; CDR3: CASRGDRSTEAFF; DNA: TGTGCCAGCAGGGGGGACCGAAGCACTGAAGCTTTCTTT
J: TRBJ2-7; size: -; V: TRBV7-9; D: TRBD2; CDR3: CASSLANPTSGYYEQYF; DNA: TGTGCCAGCAGCCTCGCCAACCCGACTAGCGGGTACTACGAGCAGTACTTC
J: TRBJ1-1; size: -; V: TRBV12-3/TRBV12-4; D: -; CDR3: CASSWGGANTEAFF; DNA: TGTGCCAGCAGTTGGGGGGGCGCGAACACTGAAGCTTTCTTT
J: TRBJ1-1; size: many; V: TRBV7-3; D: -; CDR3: CASSHGGTEAFF; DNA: TGTGCCAGCAGTCACGGGGGCACTGAAGCTTTCTTT
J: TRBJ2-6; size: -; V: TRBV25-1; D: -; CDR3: CASSGFLSGSRSGANVLTF; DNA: TGTGCCAGCAGTGGTTTCCTGAGCGGAAGCCGCTCTGGGGCCAACGTCCTGACTTTC
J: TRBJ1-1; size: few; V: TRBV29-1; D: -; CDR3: CSGLNTEAFF; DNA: TGCAGCGGGTTGAACACTGAAGCTTTCTTT
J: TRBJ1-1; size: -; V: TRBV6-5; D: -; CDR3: CASSPNVLSEAFF; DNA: TGTGCCAGCAGTCCTAACGTCTTAAGTGAAGCTTTCTTT
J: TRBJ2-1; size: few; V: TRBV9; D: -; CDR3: CASSVGGRGNEQFF; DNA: TGTGCCAGCAGCGTAGGGGGGCGGGGTAATGAGCAGTTCTTC
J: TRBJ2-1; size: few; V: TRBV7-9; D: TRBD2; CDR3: CASRLPGEGSYNEQFF; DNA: TGTGCCAGCAGACTGCCGGGGGAGGGCTCCTACAATGAGCAGTTCTTC
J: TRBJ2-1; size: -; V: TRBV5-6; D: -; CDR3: CASSFSASYNEQFF; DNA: TGTGCCAGCAGCTTTTCAGCGTCCTACAATGAGCAGTTCTTC
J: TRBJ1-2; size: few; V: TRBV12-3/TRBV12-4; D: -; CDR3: CASSPLNVFYGYTF; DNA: TGTGCCAGCAGTCCACTGAATGTCTTCTATGGCTACACCTTC
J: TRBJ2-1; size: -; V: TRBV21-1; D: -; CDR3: CASSKALSLPGPYNEQFF; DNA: TGTGCCAGCAGCAAAGCCTTATCGCTCCCCGGGCCCTACAATGAGCAGTTCTTC
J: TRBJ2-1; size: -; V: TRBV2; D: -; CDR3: CASRDSFSYNEQFF; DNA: TGTGCCAGCAGGGACAGTTTCTCCTACAATGAGCAGTTCTTC